Given below is one T cell receptor (beta chain) in context. Its antigen remains unidentified. No quality values exist for individual bases; no much larger clone is one base distant. This entry belongs to a study of blood T cells in healthy people across ages (dated by TCRdb to the mid-2010s). As for the study more broadly: In model experiments, roughly one uniquely barcoded TCR beta cDNA molecule per two T cells was captured by template switching. The study measured age-related changes in TCR beta repertoire diversity using deep sequencing normalized with unique cDNA molecular identifiers. Donors were grouped into four age groups: young (average approximately 16 years), middle-aged (approximately 41), aged (about 60) and long-lived (approximately 78). To avoid experimental bias, donors of different ages were distributed randomly across sequencing lanes. The study analyzed two additional independent replicas of 1 million unique cDNA reads from the same blood draw for two donors, one aged 18 to 30 and one aged 80 or older.

Results and caveats for the whole study, not just this receptor: Compared with the aged group, the long-lived group had more naive CD4+ T cells, fewer expanded clones and increased TCR diversity, a pattern suggesting age selection. As age increased, observed TCR beta diversity per million T cells dropped in a roughly linear way, and a significant reduction was already evident by age 40. Estimates of total diversity from one million sequenced T cells were regarded as lower bounds and underestimates. A strong correlation was found between observed TCR beta diversity and the percentage of naive T cells measured by flow cytometry. Conclusive comparison of naive and antigen-experienced compartments was prevented by the profiling of bulk unsorted PBMCs. Donor CMV infection status was unknown, potentially confounding age-related changes in expanded clonotypes.

Libraries were built with 5' RACE. Instrument on record: Illumina HiSeq 2500. A second PCR of about 6 to 12 cycles was run with a J-beta primer mix and a sample-barcoded 5' primer. Each TCR beta cDNA molecule received a unique molecular identifier from a template-switch 5' adaptor carrying 12 random nucleotides. Each sample yielded at least 2.5 million CDR3-containing paired-end reads. First-strand cDNA was synthesized from all RNA with the Mint cDNA synthesis kit, primed by a TRBC-specific oligonucleotide. All cDNA was treated with uracil-DNA glycosylase and then went through a first 18-cycle PCR with the universal primers M1SS and BC2_uni_R. Per the authors' processing: Each sample was normalized by randomly selecting 1 million high-quality reads, each carrying a distinct molecular identifier. Reads sharing molecular identifiers were discarded rather than binned into consensus sequences. CDR3 identification, clonotype clustering and error correction used MiTCR with a Q25 quality threshold and the strictest error-elimination algorithm. A nonparametric unseen species model with Euler transformation was used to estimate lower-bound total TCR beta diversity. The public reads were quality trimmed at Q25 with fastp and then assembled into clones with MiXCR by TCRdb, keeping productive beta chains. CDR3 protein duplicates are merged, each entry listing the most common genes and DNA. Here the V and J calls rest on TCRdb's processing, not on the authors' analysis. The sample table shows roughly 1.5 million distinct CDR3 sequences, and roughly 43% are seen once. The ten largest clones represent approximately 4% of the sample.

Donors were 40 or so systemically healthy Caucasian individuals from Russia aged roughly 6 to 100 years. Each donor gave around 9 milliliters of peripheral blood, collected into EDTA-treated Vacutainer tubes. PBMCs were isolated by Ficoll-Paque density-gradient centrifugation, with at least 7 million obtained per sample. Total RNA, at least 6 micrograms per sample, was extracted from PBMCs with Trizol reagent. The percentages of naive CD45RAhigh/CD27high T cells were determined by flow cytometry on a PBMC aliquot from every donor. The specimen was blood. This TCR derives from a woman aged 18 to 35 in good health.

The nucleotides are TGTGCCTTAAGCGCTGACTCCTACGAGCAGTACTTC. The translation is CALSADSYEQYF. This receptor chain uses TRBV30 and TRBJ2-7; no D segment can be confidently identified. The germline ends are 10 bases apart after V is trimmed by 7 bases and J by 0 bases. CDR1 and CDR2 are drawn from the germline V gene (reference sequence): GTSNPN, SVGIG. The CDR3 contains 12 residues, cysteine and phenylalanine counted. The read is trimmed to its CDR3 DNA, 36 bases read in frame from base 1.